The clone carrying this T cell receptor (beta chain) was seen a few times. TCRdb redid the calling of the RT-PCR reads with MiXCR, one entry per CDR3 protein. The table lists about a million distinct CDR3 sequences, approximately 19% of them singletons. The CDR3 is made up of 15 amino acids. The J segment lost 5 bases and the V segment lost 6 bases, leaving 6 bases of the junction unmatched. The germline CDR1 and CDR2 sequences are MDHEN and SYDVKM. The data originate from a study of patients and donors after allogeneic stem cell transplantation. Source material: blood, either unsorted or a sorted T cell fraction (not recorded which). The chain recombines TRBV28 with TRBJ2-1; 11 nucleotides agree with TRBD2. This sequence originates from a human donor who was either an allogeneic HSCT recipient or a stem cell or donor lymphocyte infusion donor (not recorded which). It is not recorded whose cells these are; they may come from a transplant donor. DNA of the CDR3: TGTGCCAGCAGAACTAGCGGGAGTTATAACAATGAGCAGTTCTTC. It translates to CASRTSGSYNNEQFF. Looking up the rest from reference TRBV28 and TRBJ2-1 gives the full variable domain: DVKVTQSSRYLVKRTGEKVFLECVQDMDHENMFWYRQDPGLGLRLIYFSYDVKMKEKGDIPEGYSVSREKKERFSLILESASTNQTSMYLCASRTSGSYNNEQFFGPGTRLTVL.